This T cell receptor (beta chain) was profiled in a study of T cells after yellow fever vaccination. Study conclusions and caveats: A secondary response was less intense yet reached its peak sooner, at day 5 versus 15. In post-booster samples, most primary-vaccination clones reappeared (approximately 96% CD4, around 87% CD8). Clonotypes found in both CD4 and CD8 compartments made up a small share.

This clonotype was recorded at least ten times. Its antigen is unidentified. 5'RACE template switching generated TCR cDNA, adding a universal primer site and UMIs. TCRdb called the 5' RACE reads again in MiXCR, with one record for every CDR3 protein. The sample lists under 600,000 distinct CDR3 sequences; less than 15% were seen once. CDR1 is SGHRS and CDR2 is YFSETQ in the germline V gene. The CDR3 runs 14 residues. V gave up 2 bases and J gave up 3 bases; unmatched junction bases: 0. The receptor was derived from a man between 25 and 39 years old who received the YFV17D yellow fever vaccine. J is TRBJ2-2 and V is TRBV5-1, with 8 bases matching TRBD2. The sequencing here drew on PBMCs, taken on the day of the yellow fever booster vaccination. The CDR3 DNA reads TGCGCCAGCAGCTTTAGCGGGGACACCGGGGAGCTGTTTTTT. Protein sequence: CASSFSGDTGELFF. The variable domain in full, completed from reference TRBV5-1 and TRBJ2-2, reads KAGVTQTPRYLIKTRGQQVTLSCSPISGHRSVSWYQQTPGQGLQFLFEYFSETQRNKGNFPGRFSGRQFSNSRSEMNVSTLELGDSALYLCASSFSGDTGELFFGEGSRLTVL.